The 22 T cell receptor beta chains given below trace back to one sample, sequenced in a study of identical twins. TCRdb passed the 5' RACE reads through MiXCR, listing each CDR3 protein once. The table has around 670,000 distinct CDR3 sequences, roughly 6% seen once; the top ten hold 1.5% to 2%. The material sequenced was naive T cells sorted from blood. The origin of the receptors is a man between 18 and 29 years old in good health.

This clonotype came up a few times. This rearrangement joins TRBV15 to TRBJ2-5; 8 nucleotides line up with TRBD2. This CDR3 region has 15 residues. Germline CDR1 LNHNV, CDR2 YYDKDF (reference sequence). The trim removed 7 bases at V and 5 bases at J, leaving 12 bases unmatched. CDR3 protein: CATISIREGRETQYF. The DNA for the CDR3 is TGTGCCACCATCTCGATACGGGAGGGCCGGGAGACCCAGTACTTC.

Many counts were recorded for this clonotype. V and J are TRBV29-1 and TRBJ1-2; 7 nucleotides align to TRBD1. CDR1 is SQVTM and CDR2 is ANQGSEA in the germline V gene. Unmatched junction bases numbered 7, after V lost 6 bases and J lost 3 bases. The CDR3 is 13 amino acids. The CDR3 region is CSVTGQGDYGYTF. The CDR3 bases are TGCAGCGTGACAGGGCAGGGAGACTATGGCTACACCTTC.

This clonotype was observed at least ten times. The CDR3: CASSHGTMAEAFF. The CDR3 DNA reads as TGCGCCAGCAGCCACGGGACAATGGCTGAAGCTTTCTTT. The chain links TRBV5-1 to TRBJ1-1; tentative D call: TRBD1 (6 bases). Trimming shortened V by 4 bases and J by 6 bases, and 13 bases separated the two germline ends. This CDR3 contains 13 residues. CDR1 is SGHRS and CDR2 is YFSETQ in the germline V gene. Together with reference TRBV5-1 and TRBJ1-1, the CDR3 gives the full variable domain: KAGVTQTPRYLIKTRGQQVTLSCSPISGHRSVSWYQQTPGQGLQFLFEYFSETQRNKGNFPGRFSGRQFSNSRSEMNVSTLELGDSALYLCASSHGTMAEAFFGQGTRLTVV.

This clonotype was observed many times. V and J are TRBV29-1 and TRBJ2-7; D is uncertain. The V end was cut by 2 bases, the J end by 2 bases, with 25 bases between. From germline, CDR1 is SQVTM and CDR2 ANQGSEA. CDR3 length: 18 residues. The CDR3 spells CSVELDTNQAVPPYEQYF. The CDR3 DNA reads TGCAGCGTTGAATTAGATACCAACCAGGCAGTTCCCCCCTACGAGCAGTACTTC.

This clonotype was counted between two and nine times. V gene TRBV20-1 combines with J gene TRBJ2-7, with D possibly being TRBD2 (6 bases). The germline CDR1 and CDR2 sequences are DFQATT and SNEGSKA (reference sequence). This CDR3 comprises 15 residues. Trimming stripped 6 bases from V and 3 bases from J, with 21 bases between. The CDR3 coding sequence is TGCAGTGCCCCGAGTATAGGACTAACGAACTACGAGCAGTACTTC. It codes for CSAPSIGLTNYEQYF.

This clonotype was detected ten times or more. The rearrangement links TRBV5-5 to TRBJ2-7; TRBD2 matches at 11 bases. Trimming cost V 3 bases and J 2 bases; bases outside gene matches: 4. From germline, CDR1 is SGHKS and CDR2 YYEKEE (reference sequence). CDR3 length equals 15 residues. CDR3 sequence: CASSWIAGGPYEQYF. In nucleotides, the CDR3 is TGTGCCAGCAGCTGGATAGCGGGAGGGCCCTACGAGCAGTACTTC.

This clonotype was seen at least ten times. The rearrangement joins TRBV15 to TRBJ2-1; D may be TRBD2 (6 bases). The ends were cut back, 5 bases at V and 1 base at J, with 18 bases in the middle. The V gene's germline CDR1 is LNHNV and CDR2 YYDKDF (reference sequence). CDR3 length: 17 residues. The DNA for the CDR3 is TGTGCCACCAGCTTTCCCCCTGCTAGCGTATCCTACAATGAGCAGTTCTTC. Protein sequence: CATSFPPASVSYNEQFF.

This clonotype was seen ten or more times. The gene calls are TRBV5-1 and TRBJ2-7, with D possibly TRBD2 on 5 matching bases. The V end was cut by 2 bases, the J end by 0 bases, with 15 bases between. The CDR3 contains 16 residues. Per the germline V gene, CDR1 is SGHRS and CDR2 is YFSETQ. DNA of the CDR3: TGCGCCAGCAGCTTTGGCGTCGCGGGTGACTCCTACGAGCAGTACGTC. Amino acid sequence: CASSFGVAGDSYEQYV.

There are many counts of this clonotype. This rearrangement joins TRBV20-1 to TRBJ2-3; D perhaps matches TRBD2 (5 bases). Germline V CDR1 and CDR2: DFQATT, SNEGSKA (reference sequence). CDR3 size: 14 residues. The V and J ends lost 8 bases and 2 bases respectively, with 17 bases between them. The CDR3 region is CSPRPRTSTDTQYF. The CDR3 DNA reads TGCAGTCCACGGCCTAGGACTTCCACAGATACGCAGTATTTT.

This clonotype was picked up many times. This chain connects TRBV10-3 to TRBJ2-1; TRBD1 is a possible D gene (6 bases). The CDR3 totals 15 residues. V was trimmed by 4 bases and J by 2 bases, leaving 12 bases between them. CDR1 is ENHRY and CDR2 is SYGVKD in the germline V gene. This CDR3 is CAISGAGDAYNEQFF. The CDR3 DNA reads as TGTGCCATCAGTGGGGCAGGGGACGCCTACAATGAGCAGTTCTTC.

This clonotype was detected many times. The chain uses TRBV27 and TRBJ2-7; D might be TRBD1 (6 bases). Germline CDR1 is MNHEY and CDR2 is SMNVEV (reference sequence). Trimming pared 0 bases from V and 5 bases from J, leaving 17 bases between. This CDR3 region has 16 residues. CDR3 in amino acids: CASSLSPIPRGNEQYV. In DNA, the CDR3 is TGTGCCAGCAGTTTATCGCCAATCCCGAGGGGGAACGAGCAGTACGTC.

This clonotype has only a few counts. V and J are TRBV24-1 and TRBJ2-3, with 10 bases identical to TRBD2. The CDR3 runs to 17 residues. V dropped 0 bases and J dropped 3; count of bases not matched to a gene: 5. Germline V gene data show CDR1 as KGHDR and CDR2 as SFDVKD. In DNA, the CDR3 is TGTGCCACCAGTGATTTGTCGCAGCGGGAGGGAACAGATACGCAGTATTTT. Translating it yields CATSDLSQREGTDTQYF.

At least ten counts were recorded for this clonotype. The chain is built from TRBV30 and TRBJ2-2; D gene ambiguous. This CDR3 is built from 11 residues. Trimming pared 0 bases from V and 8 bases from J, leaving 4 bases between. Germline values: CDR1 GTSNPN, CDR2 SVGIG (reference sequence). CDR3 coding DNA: TGTGCCTGGAGTGTTTTGGGGGAGCTGTTTTTT. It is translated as CAWSVLGELFF. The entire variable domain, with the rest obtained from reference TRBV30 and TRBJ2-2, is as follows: SQTIHQWPATLVQPVGSPLSLECTVEGTSNPNLYWYRQAAGRGLQLLFYSVGIGQISSEVPQNLSASRPQDRQFILSSKKLLLSDSGFYLCAWSVLGELFFGEGSRLTVL.

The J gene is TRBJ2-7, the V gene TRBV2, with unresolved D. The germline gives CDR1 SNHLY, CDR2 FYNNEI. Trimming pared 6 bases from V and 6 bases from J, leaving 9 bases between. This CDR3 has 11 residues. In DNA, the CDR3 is TGTGCCAGCAGGCGTTCACTCGAGCAGTACGTC. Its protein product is CASRRSLEQYV.

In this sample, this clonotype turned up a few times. The DNA for the CDR3 is TGTGCCAGCAGTGCTAGAACAGATACGCAGTATTTT. Translating it yields CASSARTDTQYF. This rearrangement joins TRBV6-1 to TRBJ2-3; the D is unclear. There are 12 residues in the CDR3. The germline V gene encodes CDR1 MNHNS and CDR2 SASEGT. V was cut by 4 bases and J by 3 bases, with 5 bases left in between.

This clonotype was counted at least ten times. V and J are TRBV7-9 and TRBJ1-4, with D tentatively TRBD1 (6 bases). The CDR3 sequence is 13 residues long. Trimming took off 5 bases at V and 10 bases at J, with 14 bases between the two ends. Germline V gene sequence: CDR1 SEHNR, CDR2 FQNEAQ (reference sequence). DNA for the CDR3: TGTGCCAGCAGCCCCGGACAGTTAGGAAAACTGTTTTTT. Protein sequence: CASSPGQLGKLFF.

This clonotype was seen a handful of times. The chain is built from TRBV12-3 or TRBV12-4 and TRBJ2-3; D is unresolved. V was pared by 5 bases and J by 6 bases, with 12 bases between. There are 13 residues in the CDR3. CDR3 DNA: TGTGCCAGCAGTGGAAGCCGGAGTGATACGCAGTATTTT. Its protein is CASSGSRSDTQYF.

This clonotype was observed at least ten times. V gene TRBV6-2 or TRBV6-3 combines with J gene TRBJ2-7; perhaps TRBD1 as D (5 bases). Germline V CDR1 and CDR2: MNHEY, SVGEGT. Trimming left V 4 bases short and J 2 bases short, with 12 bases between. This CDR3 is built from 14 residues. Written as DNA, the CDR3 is TGTGCCAGCAGTTTTTGGGGCGGACCCTACGAGCAGTACTTC. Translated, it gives CASSFWGGPYEQYF.

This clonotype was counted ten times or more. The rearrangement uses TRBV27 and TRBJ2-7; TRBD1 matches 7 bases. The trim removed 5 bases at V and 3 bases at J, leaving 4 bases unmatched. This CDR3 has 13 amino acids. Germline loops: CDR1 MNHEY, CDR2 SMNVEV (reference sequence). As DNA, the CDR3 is TGTGCCAGCAGTGACAGGGTGAACTACGAGCAGTACTTC. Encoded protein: CASSDRVNYEQYF.

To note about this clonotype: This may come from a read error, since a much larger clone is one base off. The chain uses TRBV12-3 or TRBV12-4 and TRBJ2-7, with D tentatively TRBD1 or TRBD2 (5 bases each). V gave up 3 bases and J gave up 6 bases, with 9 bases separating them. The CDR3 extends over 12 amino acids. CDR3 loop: CASSFGGFEQYF. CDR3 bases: TGTGCCAGCAGTTTTGGGGGATTCGAGCAGTACTTC.

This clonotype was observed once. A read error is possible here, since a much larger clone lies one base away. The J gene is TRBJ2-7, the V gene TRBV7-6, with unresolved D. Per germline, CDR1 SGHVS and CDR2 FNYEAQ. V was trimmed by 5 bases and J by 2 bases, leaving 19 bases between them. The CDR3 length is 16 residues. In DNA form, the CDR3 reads TGTGCCAGCAGCCCCCCGGGTCCCGGGCCCGCCTACGAGCAGTACTTC. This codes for CASSPPGPGPAYEQYF.

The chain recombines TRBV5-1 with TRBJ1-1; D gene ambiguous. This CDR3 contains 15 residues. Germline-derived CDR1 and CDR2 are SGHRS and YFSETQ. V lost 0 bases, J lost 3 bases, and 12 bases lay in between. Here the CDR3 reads CASSLASLRDTEAFF. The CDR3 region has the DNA TGCGCCAGCAGCTTGGCCAGTTTACGGGACACTGAAGCTTTCTTT.